These T cell receptor beta chains were read from a single sample in a study of cytomegalovirus exposure and HLA in healthy donors. Here immunoSEQ multiplex PCR was the method, and the copy in TCRdb shows in-frame clones only, minus some. Counted here are over 200,000 clones, over 80% occurring once; the ten biggest clones make up approximately 5.3%. Sequencing input: PBMCs. These receptor sequences come from a woman in her thirties or forties in good health and CMV-seropositive. CDR3s include the opening cysteine and the closing phenylalanine or tryptophan. The D gene is left open where the match is weak. Rows give clone size only sometimes, using once, few, many, or a class for an expanded clone.

>TRBJ2-3|TRBV2|-|-
TGTGCCAGCAGTGATGGCGGCCTCACAACAGATACGCAGTATTTT
CASSDGGLTTDTQYF
>TRBJ2-5|TRBV5-4|-|TRBD1
TGTGCCAGCAGCATACGGACAGGGGGGACCTACGAACAGTACTTC
CASSIRTGGTYEQYF
>TRBJ2-7|TRBV5-1|-|TRBD1
TGCGCCAGCAGCACGAGGACAGGGGGCGCCGAGCAGTACTTC
CASSTRTGGAEQYF
>TRBJ1-4|TRBV6-6|-|-
TGTGCCAGCAGTTATGGAGGGCAGGGTAATGAAAAACTGTTTTTT
CASSYGGQGNEKLFF
>TRBJ2-1|TRBV5-1|-|TRBD2
TGCGCCAGCAGCTTGGCCGGGACTAGCGGGATGAATGAGCAGTTCTTC
CASSLAGTSGMNEQFF
>TRBJ1-2|TRBV7-9|-|TRBD1
TGTTCCAGCAGCTCGGACAGGGGAGACTATGGCTACACCTTC
CSSSSDRGDYGYTF
>TRBJ1-4|TRBV7-3|once|-
TGTGCCAGCAGCCTACAACCGGGGAGTAATGAAAAACTGTTTTTT
CASSLQPGSNEKLFF
>TRBJ2-2|TRBV9|-|TRBD2
TGTGCCAGCAGCGTAGTGGCGGGAGGCTCGAACACCGGGGAGCTGTTTTTT
CASSVVAGGSNTGELFF
>TRBJ1-1|TRBV28|few|-
TGTGCCAGCAGACCGACGGGGAGGACTGAAGCTTTCTTT
CASRPTGRTEAFF
>TRBJ2-7|TRBV27|-|TRBD2
TGTGCCAGCAGTTTCGACGGGGGGAACGCCGAGCAGTACTTC
CASSFDGGNAEQYF
>TRBJ2-3|TRBV7-2|-|-
TGTGCCAGCAGCCCCGGACTGAGCACAGATACGCAGTATTTT
CASSPGLSTDTQYF
>TRBJ2-2|TRBV5-1|few|TRBD1
TGCGCCAGTACAAGACAGGGTGGGGAGATCGCGAACACCGGGGAGCTGTTTTTT
CASTRQGGEIANTGELFF
>TRBJ2-4|TRBV5-1|-|TRBD2
TGCGCCAGCAGCTTGGAGGGACCGGGGGGACTAACGACTTTCAAAAACATTCAGTACTTC
CASSLEGPGGLTTFKNIQYF
>TRBJ1-2|TRBV15|-|TRBD1
TGTGCCACCAGCAGAGATCTCCTGCGGACAGGGGGCGGCTACACCTTC
CATSRDLLRTGGGYTF